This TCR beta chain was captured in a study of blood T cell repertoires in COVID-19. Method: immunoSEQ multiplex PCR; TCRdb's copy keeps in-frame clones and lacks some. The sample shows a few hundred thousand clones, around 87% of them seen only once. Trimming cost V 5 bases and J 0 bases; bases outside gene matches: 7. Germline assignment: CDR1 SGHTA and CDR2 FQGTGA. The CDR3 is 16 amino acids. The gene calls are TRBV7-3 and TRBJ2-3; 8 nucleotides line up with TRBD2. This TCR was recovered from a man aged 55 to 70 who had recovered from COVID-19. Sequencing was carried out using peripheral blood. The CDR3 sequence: CASSGFTGGSTDTQYF. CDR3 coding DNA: TGTGCCAGCAGCGGATTCACGGGGGGGAGCACAGATACGCAGTATTTT.